The entry that follows covers one T cell receptor beta chain sequence. This clone was counted a single time. Its antigen has not been determined. The sample holds no much larger clone one base away, and base qualities are not on file. Patients with a history of autoimmune disease or receiving systemic immunosuppression were excluded from the trial. In every dose cohort, peripheral blood was drawn for TCR sequencing at baseline, cycle 4 day 1, and cycle 7 day 1. Samples were obtained from an open-label, multicenter, first-in-human phase I dose-escalation trial of ivuxolimab. Adults with locally advanced or metastatic melanoma, renal cell, hepatocellular, or head and neck squamous cell carcinoma were enrolled in the trial. Before TCR sequencing, CD4+ T cells and CD8+ T cells were sorted from peripheral blood as separate populations. For sequencing of the TCRbeta CDR3 region, genomic DNA was extracted from the sorted cells. The immunoSEQ Assay was used for sequencing of TCRbeta CDR3 regions. Here the immuneACCESS table is served through TCRdb, limited to in-frame sequences with V and J called. Missing clones are a known gap in these copies; in checked studies unresolved V genes cover under half, and the rest lacks a known reason. For this sample the table gives 15,000 to 20,000 clones, of which 83% were detected only once. The leading ten clones occupy 10% to 15% of the sample.

The data belong to a study of OX40 agonist ivuxolimab in advanced cancers. Study-wide context: The costimulatory receptor OX40 (CD134) was targeted by ivuxolimab, a fully human IgG2 agonistic monoclonal antibody. The point of sequencing TCRbeta in the periphery was to test whether ivuxolimab changed TCR sequence diversity and drove clonal T-cell expansion. The paper describes the monotherapy dose-escalation part (N ≈ 52 patients) of the phase I trial of ivuxolimab. The dose-escalation cohort was over 70% male with a mean age of about 58 years, ranging from about 20 to 85. Prior anti-PD-1, anti-PD-L1 or anti-CTLA-4 therapy was permitted, and approximately 41% of dose-escalation patients had received checkpoint inhibitors. Three dose-escalation patients achieved partial responses, one with hepatocellular carcinoma and two with cutaneous melanoma. Of the approximately 54 dose-escalation patients, hepatocellular carcinoma was present in around 19, melanoma in approximately 15, renal cell carcinoma in 9 and head and neck cancer in 9. Intravenous ivuxolimab was administered to patients every 2 weeks at six dose levels: 0.01, 0.1, 0.3, 1.5, 3 and 10 mg/kg. General conclusions and limits of the study: Low levels of normalized T-cell clonal expansion were also seen in some patients who did not respond. On average, CD8+ T cells showed more expanded clones than CD4+ T cells after ivuxolimab. Which antigens the clonally expanded peripheral T cells were specific for was not determined. Clonal expansion of both CD4+ and CD8+ blood T cells was observed from baseline to week 6 at doses 0.1 to 3.0 mg/kg. Partial responders in the 0.1-3.0 mg/kg groups had among the lowest normalized peripheral clonal expansion, especially among CD8+ T cells.

The origin of this receptor is an adult with an advanced solid tumor such as melanoma, head and neck, liver or kidney cancer. The sample here was CD4+ or CD8+ T cells sorted from blood, taken in a trial of the OX40 agonist ivuxolimab.

CDR3 protein: CSAGDRGLETQYF. The DNA is as follows: TGCAGCGCTGGGGACAGGGGGCTGGAGACCCAGTACTTC. This receptor chain uses TRBV29-1 and TRBJ2-5, with TRBD1 matching 12 junction bases. CDR1 is given as SQVTM and CDR2 as ANQGSEA, both from the germline V gene. Trimming removed 7 bases from V and 5 bases from J; the gene matches leave 5 bases unexplained. The CDR3 covers 13 residues, taking in both the cysteine and the phenylalanine. Of the read, only the CDR3 DNA is kept; its 39 bases are in frame from base 1.